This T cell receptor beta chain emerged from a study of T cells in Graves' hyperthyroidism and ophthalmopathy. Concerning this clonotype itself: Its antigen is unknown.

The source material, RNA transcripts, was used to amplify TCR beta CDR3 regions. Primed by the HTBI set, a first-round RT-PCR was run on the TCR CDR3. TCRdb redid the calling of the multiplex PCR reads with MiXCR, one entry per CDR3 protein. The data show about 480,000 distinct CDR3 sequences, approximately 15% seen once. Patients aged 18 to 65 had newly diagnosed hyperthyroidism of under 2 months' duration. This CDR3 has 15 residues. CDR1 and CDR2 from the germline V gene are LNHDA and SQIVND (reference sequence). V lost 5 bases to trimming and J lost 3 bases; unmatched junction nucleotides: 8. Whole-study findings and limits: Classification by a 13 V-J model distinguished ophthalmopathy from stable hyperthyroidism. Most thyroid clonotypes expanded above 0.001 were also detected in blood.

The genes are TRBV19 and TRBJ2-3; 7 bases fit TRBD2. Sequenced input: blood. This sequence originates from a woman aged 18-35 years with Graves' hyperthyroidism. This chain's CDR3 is CASSPLAGDTDTQYF. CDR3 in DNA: TGTGCCAGTAGTCCCCTCGCGGGGGATACAGATACGCAGTATTTT.